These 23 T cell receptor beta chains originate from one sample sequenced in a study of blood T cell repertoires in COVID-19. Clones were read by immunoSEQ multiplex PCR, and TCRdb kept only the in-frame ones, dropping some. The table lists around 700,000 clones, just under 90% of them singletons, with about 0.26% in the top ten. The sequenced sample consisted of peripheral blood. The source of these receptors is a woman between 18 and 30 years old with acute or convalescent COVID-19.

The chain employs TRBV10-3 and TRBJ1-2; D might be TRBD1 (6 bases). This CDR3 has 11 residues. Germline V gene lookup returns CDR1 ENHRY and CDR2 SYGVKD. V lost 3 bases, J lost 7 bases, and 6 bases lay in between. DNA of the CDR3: TGTGCCATCAGTGAAGGGGGTGGCTACACCTTC. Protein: CAISEGGGYTF.

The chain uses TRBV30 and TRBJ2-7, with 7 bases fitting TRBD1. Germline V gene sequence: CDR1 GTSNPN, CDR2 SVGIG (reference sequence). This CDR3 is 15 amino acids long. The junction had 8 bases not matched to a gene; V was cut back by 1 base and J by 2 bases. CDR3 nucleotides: TGTGCCTGGAGTGCGGGACAGCTAACCCCCTACGAGCAGTACTTC. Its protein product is CAWSAGQLTPYEQYF.

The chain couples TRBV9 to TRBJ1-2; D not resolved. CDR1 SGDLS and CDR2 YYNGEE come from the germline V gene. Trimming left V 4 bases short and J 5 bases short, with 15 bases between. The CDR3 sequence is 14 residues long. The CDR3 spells CASSPSGDRYGYTF. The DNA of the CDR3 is TGTGCCAGCAGCCCCAGCGGGGATCGGTATGGCTACACCTTC.

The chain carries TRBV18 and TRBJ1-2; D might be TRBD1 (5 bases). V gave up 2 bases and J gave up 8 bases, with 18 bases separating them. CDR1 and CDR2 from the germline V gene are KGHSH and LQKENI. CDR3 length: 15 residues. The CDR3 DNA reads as TGTGCCAGCTCACCAAGGTCCAGGGTAAGCTTCGGCTACACCTTC. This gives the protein CASSPRSRVSFGYTF.

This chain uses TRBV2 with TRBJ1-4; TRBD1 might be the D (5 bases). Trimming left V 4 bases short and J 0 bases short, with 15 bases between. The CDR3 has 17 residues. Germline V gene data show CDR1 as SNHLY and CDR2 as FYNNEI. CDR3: CASSGSQGLATNEKLFF. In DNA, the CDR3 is TGTGCCAGCAGTGGATCGCAGGGCTTAGCAACTAATGAAAAACTGTTTTTT.

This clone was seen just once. The CDR3 coding sequence is TGTGCCACCAGGAGACCTAGCGGGGGGACCACAGATACGCAGTATTTT. Protein: CATRRPSGGTTDTQYF. This chain links TRBV15 with TRBJ2-3, with 11 positions matching TRBD2. Germline lookup yields CDR1 LNHNV and CDR2 YYDKDF (reference sequence). There are 16 residues in the CDR3. J was trimmed by 2 bases and V by 6 bases; bases with no gene match: 7.

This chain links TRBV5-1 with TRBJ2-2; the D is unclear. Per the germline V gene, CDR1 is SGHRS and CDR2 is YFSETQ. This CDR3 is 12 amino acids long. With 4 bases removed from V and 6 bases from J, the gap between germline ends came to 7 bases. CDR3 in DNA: TGCGCCAGCAGCGTCCAGTCCGGGGAGCTGTTTTTT. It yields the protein CASSVQSGELFF.

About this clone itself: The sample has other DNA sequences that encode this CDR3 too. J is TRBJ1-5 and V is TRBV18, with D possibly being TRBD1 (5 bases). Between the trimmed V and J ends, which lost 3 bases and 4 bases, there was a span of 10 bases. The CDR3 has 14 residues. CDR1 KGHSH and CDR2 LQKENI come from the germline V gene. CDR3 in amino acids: CASSPSGGNQPQHF. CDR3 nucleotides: TGTGCCAGCTCACCCTCGGGGGGGAATCAGCCCCAGCATTTT.

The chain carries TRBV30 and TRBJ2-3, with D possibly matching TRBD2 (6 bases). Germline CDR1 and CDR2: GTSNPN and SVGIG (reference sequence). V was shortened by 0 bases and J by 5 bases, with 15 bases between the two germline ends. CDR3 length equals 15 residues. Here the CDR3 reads CAWSVQGGGRDTQYF. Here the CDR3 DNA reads TGTGCCTGGAGTGTACAAGGTGGGGGGAGAGATACGCAGTATTTT.

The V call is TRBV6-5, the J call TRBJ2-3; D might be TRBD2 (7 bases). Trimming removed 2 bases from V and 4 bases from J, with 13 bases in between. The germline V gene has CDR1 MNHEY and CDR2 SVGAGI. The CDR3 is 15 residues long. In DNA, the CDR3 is TGTGCCAGCAGTTACGTCGGCGGGGGCGCAGATACGCAGTATTTT. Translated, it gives CASSYVGGGADTQYF.

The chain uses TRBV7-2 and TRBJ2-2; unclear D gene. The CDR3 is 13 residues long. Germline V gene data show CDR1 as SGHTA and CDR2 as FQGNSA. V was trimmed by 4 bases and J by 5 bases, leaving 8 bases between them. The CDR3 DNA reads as TGTGCCAGCAGCTCCCCCCTTACCGGGGAGCTGTTTTTT. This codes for CASSSPLTGELFF.

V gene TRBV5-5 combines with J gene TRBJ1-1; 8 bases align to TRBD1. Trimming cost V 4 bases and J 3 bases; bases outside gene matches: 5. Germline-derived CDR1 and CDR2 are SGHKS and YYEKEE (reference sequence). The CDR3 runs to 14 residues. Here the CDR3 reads CASSRTGGYTEAFF. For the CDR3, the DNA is TGTGCCAGCAGCAGAACAGGGGGATACACTGAAGCTTTCTTT.

In DNA, the CDR3 is TGCGCCAGCAGCTTGCGCACCGGGGACACCGGGGAGCTGTTTTTT. Its translation is CASSLRTGDTGELFF. The chain has TRBV5-1 and TRBJ2-2; D may be TRBD2 (5 bases). The germline CDR1 and CDR2 sequences are SGHRS and YFSETQ. The CDR3 length is 15 residues. Trimming left V 1 base short and J 3 bases short, with 10 bases between.

Here the CDR3 reads CASSPGVLNTEAFF. The CDR3 DNA follows: TGCGCCAGCAGCCCAGGGGTTCTGAACACTGAAGCTTTCTTT. The rearrangement joins TRBV4-3 to TRBJ1-1, with D perhaps TRBD1 (6 bases). This CDR3 region has 14 residues. From germline, CDR1 is LGHNA and CDR2 YSLEER. Trimming cost V 4 bases and J 0 bases, with 9 bases left between them.

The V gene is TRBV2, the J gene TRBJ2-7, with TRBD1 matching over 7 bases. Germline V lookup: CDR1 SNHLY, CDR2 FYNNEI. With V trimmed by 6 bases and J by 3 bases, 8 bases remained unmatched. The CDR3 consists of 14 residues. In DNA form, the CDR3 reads TGTGCCAGCAGCCGACAGGGTTCAGGCTACGAGCAGTACTTC. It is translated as CASSRQGSGYEQYF.

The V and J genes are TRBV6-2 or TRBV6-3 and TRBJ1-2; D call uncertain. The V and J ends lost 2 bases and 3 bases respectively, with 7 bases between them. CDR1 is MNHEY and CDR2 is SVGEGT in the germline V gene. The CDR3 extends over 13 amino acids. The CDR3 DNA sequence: TGTGCCAGCAGTTACGAGGTATACTATGGCTACACCTTC. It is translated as CASSYEVYYGYTF.

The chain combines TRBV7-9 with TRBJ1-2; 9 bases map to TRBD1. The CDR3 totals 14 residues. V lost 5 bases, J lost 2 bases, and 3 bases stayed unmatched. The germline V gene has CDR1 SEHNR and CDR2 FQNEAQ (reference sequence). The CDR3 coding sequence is TGTGCCAGCAGCGCTACAGGGGGCAACTATGGCTACACCTTC. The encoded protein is CASSATGGNYGYTF.

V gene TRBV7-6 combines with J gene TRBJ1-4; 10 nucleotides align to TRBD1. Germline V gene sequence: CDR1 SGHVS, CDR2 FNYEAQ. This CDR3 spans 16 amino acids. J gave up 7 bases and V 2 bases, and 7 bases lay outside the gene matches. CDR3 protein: CASSLLDRGRFEKLFF. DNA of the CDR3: TGTGCCAGCAGCTTACTCGACAGGGGGCGCTTTGAAAAACTGTTTTTT.

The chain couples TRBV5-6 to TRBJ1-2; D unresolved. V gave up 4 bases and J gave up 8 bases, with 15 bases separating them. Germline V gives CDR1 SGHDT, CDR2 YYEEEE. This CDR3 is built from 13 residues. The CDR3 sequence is CASSPGRGLGYTF. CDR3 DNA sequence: TGTGCCAGCAGCCCGGGGAGAGGGCTCGGCTACACCTTC.

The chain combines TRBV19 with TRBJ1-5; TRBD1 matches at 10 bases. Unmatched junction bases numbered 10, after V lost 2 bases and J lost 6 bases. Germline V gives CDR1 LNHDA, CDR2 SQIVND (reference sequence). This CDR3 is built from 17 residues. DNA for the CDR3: TGTGCCAGTAGTATACCCCGGGACAGGGGAGTAAGTCAGCCCCAGCATTTT. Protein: CASSIPRDRGVSQPQHF.

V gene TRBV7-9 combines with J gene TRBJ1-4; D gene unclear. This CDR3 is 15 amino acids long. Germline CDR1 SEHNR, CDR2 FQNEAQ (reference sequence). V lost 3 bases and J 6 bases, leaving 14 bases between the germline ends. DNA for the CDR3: TGTGCCAGCAGCTTGGAGACCATAAGAGATGAAAAACTGTTTTTT. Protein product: CASSLETIRDEKLFF.

CDR3 amino acids: CSATEGVRAYF. CDR3 DNA: TGCAGTGCTACCGAGGGGGTTCGGGCATACTTC. J is TRBJ2-7 and V is TRBV20-1, with D perhaps matching TRBD1 (6 bases). Trimming shortened V by 4 bases and J by 13 bases, and 17 bases separated the two germline ends. This CDR3 is built from 11 residues. Germline V lookup: CDR1 DFQATT, CDR2 SNEGSKA (reference sequence).

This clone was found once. The CDR3 region is CASSSGYEQYF. CDR3 bases: TGTGCCAGCAGCTCGGGCTACGAGCAGTACTTC. This chain uses TRBV5-4 with TRBJ2-7; D not certain. Germline V gives CDR1 SGHNT, CDR2 YYREEE (reference sequence). The CDR3 runs to 11 residues. Trimming removed 3 bases from V and 3 bases from J, with 4 bases in between.